This TCR beta chain emerged from a study of T cell responses to AZD1222 COVID-19 vaccine (TCRdb year 2021). Study-level background: AZD1222 recipients given second doses at about 4 weeks or at about 12 weeks were pooled, since spike-specific TCR depth and breadth were not found to differ between the two schedules. TCR sequencing was performed for roughly 250 trial participants, of whom around 210 were given two doses of AZD1222 and some 25 were given two doses of MenACWY control vaccine. Trial participants were enrolled by age into subgroups of 18-55, 56-69 and 70-plus years, and 148, 28 and 57 TCR-sequenced participants, respectively, were included in these subgroups. Paper-wide results and their limitations: Participants were mostly white British and included more females than males, and it was suggested by the authors that clonal diversity may have been underestimated. Only six AZD1222 recipients were SARS-CoV-2 seropositive at baseline, limiting conclusions about previously exposed vaccinees. Because no day 14 peak-response samples were available, the repertoires could be characterized only after the peak T cell response. Vaccine-associated CD4 TCRs spanned the whole spike protein, with dominant responses in regions 160-218 and 743-854. In the small 56-69-year group, the increase in depth fell short of significance, most likely because of low power. Reportedly, close to half of the unique spike-specific TCRs recognized epitopes lying outside the regions that are mutated in the B.1.351 and B.1.1.7 variants. After two AZD1222 doses, spike-specific TCR breadth and depth were significantly higher than at day 0 and than in MenACWY recipients.

The label giving this sample's time point can be read as: baseline before first vaccination. Samples from vaccinated people were obtained from the UK trials COV001 and COV002, which included a single-blind randomized controlled phase 2/3 trial of AZD1222 (ChAdOx1 nCoV-19) in healthy adults. For TCRbeta chain sequencing, PBMC samples were collected from trial participants at day 0 and at day 28 after the second dose. The CDR3 regions of human TCRbeta chains were analyzed by immunosequencing. In the paper's pipeline: TCRs in the repertoires were matched against a reference library of SARS-CoV-2-specific TCRs that had been generated with the MIRA antigen-specificity platform. Breadth meant the fraction of unique TCRs that were SARS-CoV-2-associated, whereas depth meant the fraction of total T cells that were SARS-CoV-2-associated. Each spike-specific TCR was assigned to its reactive spike region and to a CD4 or CD8 class using the MIRA data. Log10-transformed breadth and depth values were compared by one-way ANOVA with Sidak's multiple comparisons tests. Entries here come from immuneACCESS through TCRdb and include only in-frame sequences with V and J called. Some clones fail to appear in such tables; in the studies checked, an unresolved V gene covers under half of the shortfall, and the cause of the remainder is unknown. V, J and clone size reflect that table, while D and trimming were determined from the DNA. The table for this sample lists 95,000 to 150,000 clones; almost 95% of them were counted only once. The ten largest clones add up to over 1.5% of the sample.

The CDR3 starts with the cysteine, ends with the phenylalanine, and has 15 residues. The read is trimmed to its CDR3 DNA, 45 bases read in frame from base 1. Trimming at the junction amounts to 1 base on V and 0 bases on J, and the germline ends lie 6 bases apart. The germline V gene (reference sequence) supplies CDR1 SEHNR and CDR2 FQNEAQ. This clone was detected only once. Its binding antigen is unknown. Per-base quality was not reported, and no clone a single base away is much larger than it. In this chain, TRBV7-9 is recombined with TRBJ2-2, with the D gene call left open. The material sequenced was peripheral blood, taken on day 0 of AZD1222 vaccination. The source of this sequence is an adult in good health. CDR3 sequence: CASSLGATNTGELFF. The bases read TGTGCCAGCAGCTTAGGGGCCACGAACACCGGGGAGCTGTTTTTT.